Shown below are 18 T cell receptor beta chains from a single sample sequenced in a study of cytomegalovirus exposure and HLA in healthy donors. Amplification used 60 Vbeta primers and 13 Jbeta primers. Produced via immunoSEQ multiplex PCR; TCRdb's table is partial and in-frame only. The table has some 130,000 clones, approximately 81% seen once. The sequenced sample was PBMCs. These TCRs come from a male donor in good health and CMV-seronegative.

V gene TRBV27 combines with J gene TRBJ2-3; 10 nucleotides line up with TRBD2. This CDR3 has 14 residues. Germline CDR1 and CDR2: MNHEY and SMNVEV (reference sequence). Unmatched junction bases numbered 6, after V lost 4 bases and J lost 8 bases. The CDR3 region is CASSSPASGSTQYF. The CDR3, as DNA: TGTGCCAGCAGTTCTCCGGCTAGCGGGAGTACGCAGTATTTT.

The gene calls are TRBV5-1 and TRBJ1-1; 10 positions agree with TRBD1. With 3 bases clipped from V and 0 bases from J, the junction kept 5 bases outside the gene matches. CDR1 SGHRS and CDR2 YFSETQ come from the germline V gene. There are 16 residues in the CDR3. The CDR3 DNA is TGCGCCAGCAGCTCGGGACAGGGGCGAATGAACACTGAAGCTTTCTTT. This gives the protein CASSSGQGRMNTEAFF.

The V gene is TRBV4-2, the J gene TRBJ1-6; 8 bases match TRBD1. This CDR3 has 16 amino acids. Germline V lookup: CDR1 LGHNA, CDR2 YNFKEQ. V shed 4 bases and J 9 bases; nucleotides not matched to a gene: 11. CDR3 residues: CASSPPTGASGSPLHF. The CDR3 bases are TGTGCCAGCAGCCCCCCGACAGGGGCTAGCGGTTCACCCCTCCACTTT.

This clone turned up a few times. V gene TRBV10-3 combines with J gene TRBJ2-1, with TRBD2 matching over 8 bases. V shed 2 bases, J shed 9 bases, and the junction held 9 bases outside the gene matches. CDR1 and CDR2 (germline): ENHRY, SYGVKD. The CDR3 extends over 15 amino acids. The DNA of the CDR3 is TGTGCCATCAGTGAGGTGCGGGAGGTCCGGGGTGAGCAGTTCTTC. This encodes CAISEVREVRGEQFF.

The CDR3 reads CASSSWAGVNTEAFF. The CDR3 DNA reads TGTGCCAGCAGTTCTTGGGCAGGGGTGAACACTGAAGCTTTCTTT. The chain joins TRBV6-5 to TRBJ1-1; D perhaps matches TRBD1 (6 bases). The CDR3 has 15 amino acids. V was trimmed by 4 bases and J by 0 bases, leaving 12 bases between them. Per germline, CDR1 MNHEY and CDR2 SVGAGI.

The genes are TRBV4-1 and TRBJ2-5, with 11 bases identical to TRBD2. The germline V gene has CDR1 MGHRA and CDR2 YSYEKL. V was clipped by 3 bases and J by 4 bases; unmatched bases: 7. This CDR3 is built from 16 residues. CDR3 bases: TGCGCCAGCAGCCAGGGTAGCGGGGGGGCTGGAGAGACCCAGTACTTC. It specifies CASSQGSGGAGETQYF.

The CDR3 DNA follows: TGTGCCAGCAGCCCCCCCCCTCCAGGGGGTGGGGCCAACGTCCTGACTTTC. Translated, it gives CASSPPPPGGGANVLTF. The rearrangement uses TRBV13 and TRBJ2-6, with 7 bases fitting TRBD1. Germline V lookup: CDR1 PRHDT, CDR2 FYEKMQ (reference sequence). The CDR3 runs to 17 residues. Losses at the gene ends were 5 bases for V and 3 bases for J; bases not matched to a gene: 10.

V is TRBV11-1 and J is TRBJ2-5, with 9 positions matching TRBD2. CDR1 and CDR2 from the germline V gene are SGHAT and FQDESV (reference sequence). The V gene end was trimmed by 5 bases and the J gene end by 5 bases; junction bases not matched to a gene: 9. There are 15 residues in the CDR3. CDR3 DNA: TGTGCCAGCAGCAGGCGGGGGGGGAACCTGGAGACCCAGTACTTC. As protein: CASSRRGGNLETQYF.

There are a few counts of this clone. The J gene is TRBJ2-6, the V gene TRBV2, with 12 nucleotides matching TRBD2. The CDR3 loop spans 20 amino acids. Germline V gives CDR1 SNHLY, CDR2 FYNNEI. V lost 9 bases and J lost 0; bases outside the gene matches: 15. The CDR3 spells CASTGTSGFNSISGANVLTF. CDR3 DNA sequence: TGTGCCAGTACCGGGACTAGCGGGTTTAATTCTATCTCTGGGGCCAACGTCCTGACTTTC. The complete variable domain, with remaining parts taken from reference TRBV2 and TRBJ2-6, reads EPEVTQTPSHQVTQMGQEVILRCVPISNHLYFYWYRQILGQKVEFLVSFYNNEISEKSEIFDDQFSVERPDGSNFTLKIRSTKLEDSAMYFCASTGTSGFNSISGANVLTFGAGSRLTVL.

V gene TRBV28 combines with J gene TRBJ2-7; possibly TRBD1 for D (5 bases). There are 16 residues in the CDR3. Trimming removed 5 bases at V and 4 bases at J, with 21 bases between. Germline V CDR1 and CDR2: MDHEN, SYDVKM. The DNA for the CDR3 is TGTGCCAGCAGTGGCACTACAGGCTTTCTTCATTACGAGCAGTACTTC. As protein: CASSGTTGFLHYEQYF.

The chain is built from TRBV5-6 and TRBJ1-1; D perhaps matches TRBD1 (5 bases). The germline V gene encodes CDR1 SGHDT and CDR2 YYEEEE. Trimming left V 5 bases short and J 4 bases short, with 12 bases between. The CDR3 runs to 13 residues. CDR3 DNA: TGTGCCAGCAGGGGGGGGAGAGTCACTGAAGCTTTCTTT. Translation gives CASRGGRVTEAFF. Full variable domain (rest looked up from reference TRBV5-6 and TRBJ1-1): DAGVTQSPTHLIKTRGQQVTLRCSPKSGHDTVSWYQQALGQGPQFIFQYYEEEERQRGNFPDRFSGHQFPNYSSELNVNALLLGDSALYLCASRGGRVTEAFFGQGTRLTVV.

The DNA of the CDR3 is TGTGCCAGTAGTATAGATCACCTAGCGGGAGGAGTGCTGGAGACCCAGTACTTC. This gives the protein CASSIDHLAGGVLETQYF. The rearrangement uses TRBV19 and TRBJ2-5, with 11 bases matching TRBD2. Germline V gives CDR1 LNHDA, CDR2 SQIVND (reference sequence). CDR3 length: 18 amino acids. J was trimmed by 5 bases and V by 0 bases; bases with no gene match: 11.

The chain links TRBV10-1 to TRBJ1-5; possible D gene TRBD1, 6 bases. This CDR3 spans 11 amino acids. Germline loops: CDR1 WNHNN, CDR2 SYGVQD (reference sequence). V was shortened by 8 bases and J by 8 bases, with 10 bases between the two germline ends. As DNA, the CDR3 is TGCGCCAGCCGGTACAGGGAGCCCCAGCATTTT. This encodes CASRYREPQHF.

This clone was seen only once. The rearrangement joins TRBV5-1 to TRBJ2-1; TRBD1 might be the D (5 bases). CDR1 and CDR2 (germline): SGHRS, YFSETQ. V gave up 2 bases and J gave up 9 bases, with 18 bases separating them. The CDR3 is made up of 15 amino acids. The CDR3 region has the DNA TGCGCCAGCAGCTTCAGGGTGGGGAAGAAAAGTGAGCAGTTCTTC. Translating gives CASSFRVGKKSEQFF.

The chain joins TRBV5-1 to TRBJ2-7; D call uncertain. CDR3 length equals 14 residues. The germline V gene has CDR1 SGHRS and CDR2 YFSETQ. Trimming took off 7 bases at V and 0 bases at J, with 14 bases between the two ends. The CDR3 reads CASQVAYVSYEQYF. The CDR3 nucleotides are TGCGCCAGCCAGGTTGCATATGTCTCCTACGAGCAGTACTTC.

The chain employs TRBV18 and TRBJ2-7; weak D call: TRBD2 (6 bases). This CDR3 spans 15 amino acids. Germline loops: CDR1 KGHSH, CDR2 LQKENI. Trimming removed 0 bases from V and 0 bases from J, with 9 bases in between. DNA of the CDR3: TGTGCCAGCTCACCACCGGATAGCGGCTCCTACGAGCAGTACTTC. Translating gives CASSPPDSGSYEQYF. Full variable domain (rest looked up from reference TRBV18 and TRBJ2-7): NAGVMQNPRHLVRRRGQEARLRCSPMKGHSHVYWYRQLPEEGLKFMVYLQKENIIDESGMPKERFSAEFPKEGPSILRIQQVVRGDSAAYFCASSPPDSGSYEQYFGPGTRLTVT.

The V and J genes are TRBV11-3 and TRBJ2-1; perhaps TRBD1 as D (5 bases). This CDR3 spans 13 amino acids. The V gene lost 5 bases and the J gene lost 2 bases, with 7 bases spanning the gap. Germline lookup yields CDR1 SGHNT and CDR2 YENEEA. The CDR3 spells CASSRGPYNEQFF. As DNA, the CDR3 is TGTGCCAGCAGCAGGGGTCCCTACAATGAGCAGTTCTTC.

This chain joins TRBV7-8 and TRBJ1-2; no firm D call. The V end lost 2 bases, the J end lost 3 bases, and 16 bases lay between the germline ends. CDR1 is SGHVS, CDR2 FQNEAQ, per germline. The CDR3 runs to 16 residues. Here the CDR3 reads CASSLRTGQADYGYTF. The CDR3 bases are TGTGCCAGCAGCTTAAGAACGGGCCAAGCGGACTATGGCTACACCTTC.